The 2 T cell receptor beta chains given below trace back to one sample, sequenced in a study of blood T cell repertoires in COVID-19. Sequencing was performed with immunoSEQ multiplex PCR; in TCRdb, only in-frame clones are kept and a portion is missing. The sample holds approximately 300,000 clones; about four fifths are singletons and the top ten take 15% to 18%. The sample comprised peripheral blood. The origin of the receptors is a person aged 70 to 85 with COVID-19, enrolled during active disease.

In this sample, this clone turned up a few times. This chain links TRBV7-2 with TRBJ1-6, with D tentatively TRBD1 (5 bases). Germline lookup yields CDR1 SGHTA and CDR2 FQGNSA. With 4 bases removed from V and 7 bases from J, the gap between germline ends came to 11 bases. The CDR3 totals 14 residues. CDR3 DNA sequence: TGTGCCAGCAGCTCGGACATCTCAAATTCACCCCTCCACTTT. Translating gives CASSSDISNSPLHF.

The V gene is TRBV7-9, the J gene TRBJ2-1; 8 bases align to TRBD1. The CDR3 has 17 amino acids. V trimming: 2 bases; J trimming: 3 bases; junction bases outside the gene matches: 9. Germline V lookup: CDR1 SEHNR, CDR2 FQNEAQ (reference sequence). Here the CDR3 DNA reads TGTGCCAGCAGCTTAAGTCGGAGACAGGGGTACTACAATGAGCAGTTCTTC. The encoded protein is CASSLSRRQGYYNEQFF.